This T cell receptor (beta chain) was recovered during a study of cytomegalovirus exposure and HLA in healthy donors. The CDR3 has 12 amino acids. The V and J ends lost 5 bases and 3 bases respectively, with 9 bases between them. The V gene's germline CDR1 is SGHRS and CDR2 YFSETQ. Notes on this clone: Antigen: not known.

60 Vbeta and 13 Jbeta primers were used in PCR. The data were produced by immunoSEQ multiplex PCR, yet TCRdb's version contains in-frame clones alone and is incomplete. Of fewer than 130,000 clones in the sample, around 85% were seen once. Study-level points and caveats: By HLA locus, TCR association rates varied in a later analysis, with DRB1 showing the most and HLA-C the fewest. As immune exposure information, only CMV serostatus was available. Within an earlier analysis, most TCR beta V segments proved productive either about 87% or about 30% of the time. Investigators reported 150 to 200 TCR beta chains as tied to cytomegalovirus.

This rearrangement joins TRBV5-1 to TRBJ2-7, with D perhaps TRBD1 (6 bases). Material for sequencing was PBMCs. This sequence was found in a man aged 40-55 years in good health and CMV-seronegative. The CDR3 DNA follows: TGCGCCAGCAGTTCGGACAGCTACGAGCAGTACTTC. Translated: CASSSDSYEQYF.